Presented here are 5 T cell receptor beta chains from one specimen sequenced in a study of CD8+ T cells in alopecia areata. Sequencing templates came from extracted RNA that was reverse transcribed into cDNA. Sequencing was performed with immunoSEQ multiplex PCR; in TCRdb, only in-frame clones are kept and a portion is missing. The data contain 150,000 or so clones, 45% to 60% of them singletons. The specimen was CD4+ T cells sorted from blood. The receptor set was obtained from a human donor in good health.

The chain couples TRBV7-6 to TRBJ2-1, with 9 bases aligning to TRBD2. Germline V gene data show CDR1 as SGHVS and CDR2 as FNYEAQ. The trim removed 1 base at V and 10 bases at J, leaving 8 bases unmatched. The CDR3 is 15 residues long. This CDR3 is CASSLETSGATEQFF. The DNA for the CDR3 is TGTGCCAGCAGCTTAGAGACTAGCGGAGCAACCGAGCAGTTCTTC. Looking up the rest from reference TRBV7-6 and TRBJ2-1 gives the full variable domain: GAGVSQSPRYKVTKRGQDVALRCDPISGHVSLYWYRQALGQGPEFLTYFNYEAQQDKSGLPNDRFSAERPEGSISTLTIQRTEQRDSAMYRCASSLETSGATEQFFGPGTRLTVL.

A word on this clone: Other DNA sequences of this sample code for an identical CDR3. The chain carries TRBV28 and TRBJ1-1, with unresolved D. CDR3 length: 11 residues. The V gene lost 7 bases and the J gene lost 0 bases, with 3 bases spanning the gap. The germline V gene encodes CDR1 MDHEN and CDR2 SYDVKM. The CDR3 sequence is CASKVNTEAFF. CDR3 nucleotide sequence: TGTGCCAGCAAAGTGAACACTGAAGCTTTCTTT.

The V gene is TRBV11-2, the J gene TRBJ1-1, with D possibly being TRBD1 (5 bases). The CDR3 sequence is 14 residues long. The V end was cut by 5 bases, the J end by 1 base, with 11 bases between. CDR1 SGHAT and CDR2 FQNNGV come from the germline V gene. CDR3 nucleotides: TGTGCCAGCAGCGCCTCCAGGGAGAACACTGAAGCTTTCTTT. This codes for CASSASRENTEAFF.

The CDR3 coding sequence is TGTGCCAGCAGCGTAGGGACTAGCGGGAGTAGAAGTGAGCAGTTCTTC. This translates into CASSVGTSGSRSEQFF. The gene calls are TRBV9 and TRBJ2-1; 13 nucleotides agree with TRBD2. The V gene end was trimmed by 0 bases and the J gene end by 9 bases; junction bases not matched to a gene: 6. The CDR3 is 16 amino acids. The germline gives CDR1 SGDLS, CDR2 YYNGEE.

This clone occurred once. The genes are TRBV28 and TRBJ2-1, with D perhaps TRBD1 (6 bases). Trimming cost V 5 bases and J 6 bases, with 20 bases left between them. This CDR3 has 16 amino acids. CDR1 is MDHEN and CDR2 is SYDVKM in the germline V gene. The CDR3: CASSAPGEMGTNEQFF. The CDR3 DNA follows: TGTGCCAGCAGTGCACCAGGGGAGATGGGCACCAATGAGCAGTTCTTC.